This TCR beta chain appears in the sequencing data of a study of beta chain features in type 1 diabetes. In this sample, this clone turned up a few times. Its antigen is currently unknown. Germline-derived CDR1 and CDR2 are SQVTM and ANQGSEA. V shed 3 bases and J shed 1 base, with 9 bases lying between them. The CDR3 is made up of 13 amino acids. Findings and limits, study-wide: PCR might favor shorter templates, but any such skew would affect patients and controls equally. There was a moderate but significant shortening of TCRB CDR3s in all four CD4+ subsets of Type 1 diabetes patients. HLA influence on TCRB rearrangement stayed unresolved here.

A sort by CD45RO/CCR7/CD25/CD127/CD95/CD27 yielded CD4+ naive, central memory, regulatory and stem cell-like memory cells. Expressed TCRB transcripts were sequenced because the isolated RNA had all been reverse transcribed beforehand. Assay: immunoSEQ multiplex PCR; the TCRdb copy retains only in-frame clones and omits some. The repertoire holds fewer than 300,000 clones, with around 20% as singletons. The rearrangement uses TRBV29-1 and TRBJ1-1; D gene ambiguous. The sequencing input was naive CD4+ T cells from blood. This clonotype originated in a middle-aged woman with type 1 diabetes. CDR3 DNA sequence: TGCAGCGTTGAGGAGAGATCGAACACTGAAGCTTTCTTT. Protein: CSVEERSNTEAFF. Together with reference TRBV29-1 and TRBJ1-1, the CDR3 gives the full variable domain: SAVISQKPSRDICQRGTSLTIQCQVDSQVTMMFWYRQQPGQSLTLIATANQGSEATYESGFVIDKFPISRPNLTFSTLTVSNMSPEDSSIYLCSVEERSNTEAFFGQGTRLTVV.